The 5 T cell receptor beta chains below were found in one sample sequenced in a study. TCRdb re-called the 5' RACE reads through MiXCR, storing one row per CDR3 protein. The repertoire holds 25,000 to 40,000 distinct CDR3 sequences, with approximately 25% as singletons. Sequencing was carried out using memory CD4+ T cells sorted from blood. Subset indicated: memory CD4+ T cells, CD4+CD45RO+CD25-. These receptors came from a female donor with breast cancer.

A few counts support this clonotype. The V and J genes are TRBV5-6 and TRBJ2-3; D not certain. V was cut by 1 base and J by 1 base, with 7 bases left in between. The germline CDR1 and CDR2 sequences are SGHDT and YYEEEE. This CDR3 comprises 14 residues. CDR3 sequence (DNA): TGTGCCAGCAGCTTGTACCGGCGCACAGATACGCAGTATTTT. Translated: CASSLYRRTDTQYF. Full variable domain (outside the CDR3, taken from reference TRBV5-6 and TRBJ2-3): DAGVTQSPTHLIKTRGQQVTLRCSPKSGHDTVSWYQQALGQGPQFIFQYYEEEERQRGNFPDRFSGHQFPNYSSELNVNALLLGDSALYLCASSLYRRTDTQYFGPGTRLTVL.

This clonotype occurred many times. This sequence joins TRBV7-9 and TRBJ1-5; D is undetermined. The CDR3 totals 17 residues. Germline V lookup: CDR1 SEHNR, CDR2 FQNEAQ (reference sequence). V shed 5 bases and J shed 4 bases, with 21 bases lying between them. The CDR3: CASSNWYSGPGNQPQHF. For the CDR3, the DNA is TGTGCCAGCAGCAATTGGTACTCAGGTCCGGGGAATCAGCCCCAGCATTTT.

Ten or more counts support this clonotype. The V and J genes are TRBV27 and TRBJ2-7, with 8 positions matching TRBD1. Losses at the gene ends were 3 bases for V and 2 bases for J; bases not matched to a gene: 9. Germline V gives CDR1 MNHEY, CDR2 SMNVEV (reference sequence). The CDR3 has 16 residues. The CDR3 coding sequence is TGTGCCAGCAGTTTTACCGGGACAGGTATGACCTACGAGCAGTACTTC. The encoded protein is CASSFTGTGMTYEQYF.

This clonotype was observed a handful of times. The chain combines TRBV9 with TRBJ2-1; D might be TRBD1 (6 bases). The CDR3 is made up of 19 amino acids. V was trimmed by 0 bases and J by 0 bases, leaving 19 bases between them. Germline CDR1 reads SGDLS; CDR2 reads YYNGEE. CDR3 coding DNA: TGTGCCAGCAGCGTAGGGGAATGGACAGAAATCCTCTCCTACAATGAGCAGTTCTTC. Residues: CASSVGEWTEILSYNEQFF.

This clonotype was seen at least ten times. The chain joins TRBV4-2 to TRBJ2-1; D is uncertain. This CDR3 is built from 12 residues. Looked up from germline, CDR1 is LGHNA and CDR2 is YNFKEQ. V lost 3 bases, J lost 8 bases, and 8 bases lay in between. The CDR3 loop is CASSHLSDEQFF. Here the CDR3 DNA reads TGTGCCAGCAGCCATCTATCGGATGAGCAGTTCTTC.